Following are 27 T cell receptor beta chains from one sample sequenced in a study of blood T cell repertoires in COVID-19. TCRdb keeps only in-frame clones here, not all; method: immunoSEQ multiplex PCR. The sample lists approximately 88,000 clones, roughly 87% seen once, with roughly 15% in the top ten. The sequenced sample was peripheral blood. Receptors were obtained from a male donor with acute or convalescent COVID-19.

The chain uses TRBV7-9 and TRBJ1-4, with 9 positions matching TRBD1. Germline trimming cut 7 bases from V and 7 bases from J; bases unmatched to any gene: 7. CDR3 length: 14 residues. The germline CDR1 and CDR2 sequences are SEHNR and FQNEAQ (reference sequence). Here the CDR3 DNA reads TGTGCCAGCACATGGACAGGGGAAGTTGAAAAACTGTTTTTT. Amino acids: CASTWTGEVEKLFF.

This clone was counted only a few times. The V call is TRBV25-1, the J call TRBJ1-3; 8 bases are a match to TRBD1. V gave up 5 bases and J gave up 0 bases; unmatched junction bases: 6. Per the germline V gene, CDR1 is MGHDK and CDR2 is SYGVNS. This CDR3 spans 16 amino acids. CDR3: CASSPPGGFSGNTIYF. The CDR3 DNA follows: TGTGCCAGCAGTCCCCCAGGGGGCTTCTCTGGAAACACCATATATTTT.

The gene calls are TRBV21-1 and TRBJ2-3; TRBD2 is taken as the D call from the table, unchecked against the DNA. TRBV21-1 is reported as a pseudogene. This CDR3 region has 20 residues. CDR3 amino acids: CASSKRTYRQETSGTLTQYF. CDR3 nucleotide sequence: TGTGCCAGCAGCAAACGAACCTATCGCCAAGAGACTAGCGGGACCCTGACGCAGTATTTT.

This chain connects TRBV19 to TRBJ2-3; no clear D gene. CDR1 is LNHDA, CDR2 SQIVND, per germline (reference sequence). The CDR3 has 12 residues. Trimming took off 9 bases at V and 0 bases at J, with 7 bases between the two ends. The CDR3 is CASRGSTDTQYF. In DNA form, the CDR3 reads TGTGCCAGCCGAGGAAGCACAGATACGCAGTATTTT.

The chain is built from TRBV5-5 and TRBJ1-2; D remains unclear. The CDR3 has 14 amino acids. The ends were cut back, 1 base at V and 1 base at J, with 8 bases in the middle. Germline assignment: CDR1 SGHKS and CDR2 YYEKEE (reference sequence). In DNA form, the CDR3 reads TGTGCCAGCAGCTTGACCCAGAATAACTATGGCTACACCTTC. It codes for CASSLTQNNYGYTF.

This CDR3 reads CASSYSTGNEKLFF. The DNA of the CDR3 is TGTGCCAGCAGTTACTCGACAGGGAATGAAAAACTGTTTTTT. The chain recombines TRBV6-5 with TRBJ1-4; TRBD1 matches at 7 bases. With 0 bases clipped from V and 5 bases from J, the junction kept 0 bases outside the gene matches. Germline V gives CDR1 MNHEY, CDR2 SVGAGI. The CDR3 consists of 14 residues.

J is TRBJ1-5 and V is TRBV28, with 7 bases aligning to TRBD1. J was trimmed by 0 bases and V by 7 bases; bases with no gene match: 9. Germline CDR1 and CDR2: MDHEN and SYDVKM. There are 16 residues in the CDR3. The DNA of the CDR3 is TGTGCCAGCATCCCCGCGACAGGGTTTAGCAATCAGCCCCAGCATTTT. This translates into CASIPATGFSNQPQHF.

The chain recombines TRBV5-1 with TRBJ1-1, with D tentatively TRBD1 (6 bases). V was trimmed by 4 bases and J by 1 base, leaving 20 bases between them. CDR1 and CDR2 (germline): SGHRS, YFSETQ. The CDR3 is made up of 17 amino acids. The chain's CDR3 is CASSNYRVKLENTEAFF. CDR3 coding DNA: TGCGCCAGCAGCAACTACAGGGTTAAGTTGGAGAACACTGAAGCTTTCTTT.

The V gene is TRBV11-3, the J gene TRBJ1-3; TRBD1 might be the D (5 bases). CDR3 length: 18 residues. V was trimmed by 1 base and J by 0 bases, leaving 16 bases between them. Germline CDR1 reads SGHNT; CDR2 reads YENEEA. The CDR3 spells CASSLGPLQGNSGNTIYF. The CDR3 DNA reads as TGTGCCAGCAGCTTAGGTCCCCTCCAGGGCAACTCTGGAAACACCATATATTTT.

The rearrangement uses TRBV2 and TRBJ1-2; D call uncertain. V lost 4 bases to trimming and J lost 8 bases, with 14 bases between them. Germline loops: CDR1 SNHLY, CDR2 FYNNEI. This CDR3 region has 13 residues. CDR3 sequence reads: CASSGQVGSGYTF. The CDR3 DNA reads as TGTGCCAGCAGTGGGCAGGTGGGGAGCGGCTACACCTTC.

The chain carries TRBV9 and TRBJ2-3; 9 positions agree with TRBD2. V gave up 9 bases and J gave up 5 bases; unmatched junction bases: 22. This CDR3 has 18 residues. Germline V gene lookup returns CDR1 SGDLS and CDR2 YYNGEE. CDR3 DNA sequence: TGTGCCACCAACTACAAAGCGGGGGGTGAGGTACACAGAGATACGCAGTATTTT. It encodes CATNYKAGGEVHRDTQYF.

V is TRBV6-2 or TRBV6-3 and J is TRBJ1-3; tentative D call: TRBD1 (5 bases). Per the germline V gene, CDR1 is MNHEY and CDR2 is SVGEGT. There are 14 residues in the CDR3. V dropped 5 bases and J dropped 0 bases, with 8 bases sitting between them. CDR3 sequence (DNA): TGTGCCAGCAGTCCCGACAGCTCTGGAAACACCATATATTTT. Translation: CASSPDSSGNTIYF.

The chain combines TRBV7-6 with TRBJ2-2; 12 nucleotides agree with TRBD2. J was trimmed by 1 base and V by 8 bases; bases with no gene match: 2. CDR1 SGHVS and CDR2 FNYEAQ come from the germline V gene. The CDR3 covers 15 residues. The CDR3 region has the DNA TGTGCCAGCTCTAGCGGGGGGGAGAACACCGGGGAGCTGTTTTTT. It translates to CASSSGGENTGELFF.

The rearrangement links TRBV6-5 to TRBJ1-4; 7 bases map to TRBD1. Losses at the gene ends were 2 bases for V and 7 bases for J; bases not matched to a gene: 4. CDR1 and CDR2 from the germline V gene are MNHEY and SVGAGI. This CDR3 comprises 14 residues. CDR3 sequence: CASSYNRGGEKLFF. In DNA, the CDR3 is TGTGCCAGCAGTTACAACAGGGGAGGTGAAAAACTGTTTTTT.

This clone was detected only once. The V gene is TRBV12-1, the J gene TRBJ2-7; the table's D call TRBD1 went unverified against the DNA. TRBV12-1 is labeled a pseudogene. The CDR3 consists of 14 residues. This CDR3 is CASSAWTGGYEQYF. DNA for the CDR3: TGTGCCAGCAGCGCTTGGACAGGGGGCTACGAGCAGTACTTC.

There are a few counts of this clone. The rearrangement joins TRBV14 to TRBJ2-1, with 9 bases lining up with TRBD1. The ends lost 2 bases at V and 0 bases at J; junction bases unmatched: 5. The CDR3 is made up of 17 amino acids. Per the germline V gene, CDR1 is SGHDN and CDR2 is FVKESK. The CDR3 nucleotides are TGTGCCAGCAGCCAATATCCGGGACAGGGCTCCTACAATGAGCAGTTCTTC. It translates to CASSQYPGQGSYNEQFF.

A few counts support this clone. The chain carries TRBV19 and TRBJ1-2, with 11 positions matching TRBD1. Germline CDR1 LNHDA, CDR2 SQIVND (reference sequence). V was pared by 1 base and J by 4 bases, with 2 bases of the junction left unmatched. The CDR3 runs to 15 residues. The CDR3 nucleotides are TGTGCCAGTAGTATAGCTGGGACAGGGGGCTATGGCTACACCTTC. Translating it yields CASSIAGTGGYGYTF.

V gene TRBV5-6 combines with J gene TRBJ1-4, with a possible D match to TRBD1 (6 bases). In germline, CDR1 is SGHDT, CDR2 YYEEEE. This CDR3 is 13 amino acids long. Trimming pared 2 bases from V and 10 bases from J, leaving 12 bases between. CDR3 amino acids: CASSFRGGGKLFF. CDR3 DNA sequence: TGTGCCAGCAGCTTTCGGGGGGGCGGAAAACTGTTTTTT.

CDR3 sequence: CASSQAQGNSPLHF. The CDR3 bases are TGTGCCAGCAGCCAAGCCCAGGGGAACTCACCCCTCCACTTT. The chain combines TRBV3-1 (or the pseudogene TRBV3-2) with TRBJ1-6; maybe TRBD1 (6 bases). Germline values: CDR1 LGHDT, CDR2 YNNKEL (reference sequence). V was trimmed by 1 base and J by 10 bases, leaving 11 bases between them. CDR3 length equals 14 residues.

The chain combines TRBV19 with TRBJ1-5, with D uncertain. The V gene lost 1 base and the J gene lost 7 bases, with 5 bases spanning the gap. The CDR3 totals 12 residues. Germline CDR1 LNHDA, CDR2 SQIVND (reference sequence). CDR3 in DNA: TGTGCCAGTAGTATAGTGCGCCAGCCCCAGCATTTT. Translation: CASSIVRQPQHF.

The CDR3 loop reads CASSRYGLRDYSNQPQHF. CDR3 bases: TGTGCCAGCAGCCGGTACGGCCTCAGGGATTATAGCAATCAGCCCCAGCATTTT. The chain couples TRBV27 to TRBJ1-5; a weak D match, TRBD1 (5 bases). Germline loops: CDR1 MNHEY, CDR2 SMNVEV (reference sequence). Trimming removed 6 bases from V and 0 bases from J, with 21 bases in between. The CDR3 is made up of 18 amino acids.

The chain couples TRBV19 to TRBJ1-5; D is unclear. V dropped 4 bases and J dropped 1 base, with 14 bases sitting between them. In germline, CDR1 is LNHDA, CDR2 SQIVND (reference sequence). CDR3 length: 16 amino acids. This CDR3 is CASSNWRAPSNQPQHF. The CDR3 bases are TGTGCCAGTAGTAATTGGAGGGCGCCGAGCAATCAGCCCCAGCATTTT.

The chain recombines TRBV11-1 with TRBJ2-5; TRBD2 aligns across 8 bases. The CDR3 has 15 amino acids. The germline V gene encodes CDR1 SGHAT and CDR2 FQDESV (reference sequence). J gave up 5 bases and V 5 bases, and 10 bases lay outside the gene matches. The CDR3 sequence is CASSPQPASGETQYF. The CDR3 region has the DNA TGTGCCAGCAGCCCCCAACCCGCTAGCGGGGAGACCCAGTACTTC.

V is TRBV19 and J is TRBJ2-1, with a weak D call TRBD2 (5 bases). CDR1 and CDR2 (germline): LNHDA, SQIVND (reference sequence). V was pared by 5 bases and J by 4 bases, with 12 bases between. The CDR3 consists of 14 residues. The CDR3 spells CASSLPGVYNEQFF. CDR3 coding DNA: TGTGCCAGTAGTCTCCCCGGGGTTTACAATGAGCAGTTCTTC. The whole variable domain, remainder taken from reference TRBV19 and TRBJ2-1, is DGGITQSPKYLFRKEGQNVTLSCEQNLNHDAMYWYRQDPGQGLRLIYYSQIVNDFQKGDIAEGYSVSREKKESFPLTVTSAQKNPTAFYLCASSLPGVYNEQFFGPGTRLTVL.

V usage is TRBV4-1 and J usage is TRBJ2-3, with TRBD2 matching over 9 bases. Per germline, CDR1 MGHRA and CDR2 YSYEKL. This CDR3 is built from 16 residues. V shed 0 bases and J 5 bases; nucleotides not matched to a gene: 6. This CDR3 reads CASSQDMRGGRDTQYF. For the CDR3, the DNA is TGCGCCAGCAGCCAAGACATGCGGGGGGGCCGAGATACGCAGTATTTT.

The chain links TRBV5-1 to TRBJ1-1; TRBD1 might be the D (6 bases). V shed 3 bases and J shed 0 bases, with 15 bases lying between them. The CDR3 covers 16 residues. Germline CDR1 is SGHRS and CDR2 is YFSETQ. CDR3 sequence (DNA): TGCGCCAGCAGCTCACGCAGGACAGACATGAACACTGAAGCTTTCTTT. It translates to CASSSRRTDMNTEAFF.

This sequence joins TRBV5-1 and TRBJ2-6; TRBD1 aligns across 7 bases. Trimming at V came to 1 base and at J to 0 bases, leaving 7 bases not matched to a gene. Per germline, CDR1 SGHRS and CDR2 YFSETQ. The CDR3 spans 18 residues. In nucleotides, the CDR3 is TGCGCCAGCAGCTTGTCCGGGACAGCCGCCTCTGGGGCCAACGTCCTGACTTTC. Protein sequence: CASSLSGTAASGANVLTF.